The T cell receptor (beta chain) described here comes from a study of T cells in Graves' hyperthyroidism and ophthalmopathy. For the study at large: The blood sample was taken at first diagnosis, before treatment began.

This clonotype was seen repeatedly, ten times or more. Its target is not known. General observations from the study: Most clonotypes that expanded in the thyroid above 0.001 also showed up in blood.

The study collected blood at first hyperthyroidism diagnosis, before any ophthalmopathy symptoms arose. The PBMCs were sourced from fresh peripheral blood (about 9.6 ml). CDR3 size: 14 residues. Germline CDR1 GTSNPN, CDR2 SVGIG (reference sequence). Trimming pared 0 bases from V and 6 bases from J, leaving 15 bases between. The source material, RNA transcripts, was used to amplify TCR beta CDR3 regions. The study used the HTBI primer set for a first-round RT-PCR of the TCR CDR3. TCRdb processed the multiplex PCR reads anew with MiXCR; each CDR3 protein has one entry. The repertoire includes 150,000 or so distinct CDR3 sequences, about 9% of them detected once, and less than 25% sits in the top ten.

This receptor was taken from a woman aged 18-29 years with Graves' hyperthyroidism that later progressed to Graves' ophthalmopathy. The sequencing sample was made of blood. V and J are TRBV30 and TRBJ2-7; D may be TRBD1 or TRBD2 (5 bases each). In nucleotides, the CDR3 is TGTGCCTGGAGTGTTGGGGCTAGCCCGCGCGAGCAGTACTTC. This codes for CAWSVGASPREQYF.